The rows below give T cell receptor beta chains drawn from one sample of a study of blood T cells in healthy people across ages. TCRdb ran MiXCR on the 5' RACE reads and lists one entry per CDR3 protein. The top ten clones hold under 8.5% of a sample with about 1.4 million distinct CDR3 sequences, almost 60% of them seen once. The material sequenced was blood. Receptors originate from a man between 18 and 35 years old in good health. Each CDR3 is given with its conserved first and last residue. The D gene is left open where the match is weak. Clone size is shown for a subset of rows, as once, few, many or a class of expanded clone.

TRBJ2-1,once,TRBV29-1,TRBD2,CSVPGGAGAPYNEQFF,TGCAGCGTGCCAGGAGGGGCGGGAGCCCCCTACAATGAGCAGTTCTTC
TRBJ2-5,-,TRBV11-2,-,CASSLADGETQYF,TGTGCCAGCAGCTTAGCTGATGGGGAGACCCAGTACTTC
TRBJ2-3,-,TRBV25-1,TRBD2,CASSVLTSGSADTQYF,TGTGCCAGCAGTGTCCTGACTAGCGGGTCCGCAGATACGCAGTATTTT
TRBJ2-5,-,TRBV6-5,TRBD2,CASSYLAGGKETQYF,TGTGCCAGCAGTTACTTAGCGGGGGGGAAAGAGACTCAGTACTTC
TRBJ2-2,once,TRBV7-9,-,CASSFGWTNTGELFF,TGTGCCAGCAGCTTCGGTTGGACGAACACCGGGGAGCTGTTTTTT
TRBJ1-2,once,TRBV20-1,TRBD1,CSPLDRVYGYTF,TGCAGCCCCCTGGACAGGGTCTATGGCTACACCTTC
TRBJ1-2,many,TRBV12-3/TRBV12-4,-,CASSRTANYGYTF,TGTGCCAGCAGTCGAACAGCTAACTATGGCTACACCTTC
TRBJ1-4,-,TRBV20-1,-,CSARDTRGTNEKLFF,TGCAGTGCGAGAGACACCCGGGGAACTAATGAAAAACTGTTTTTT
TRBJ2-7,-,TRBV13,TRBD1,CASSLSSGTGVFHEQYF,TGTGCCAGCAGCTTAAGTTCAGGAACAGGGGTCTTCCACGAGCAGTACTTC
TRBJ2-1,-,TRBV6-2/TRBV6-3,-,CASSYSGVEGLWEQFF,TGTGCCAGCAGTTACTCTGGGGTAGAGGGCCTTTGGGAGCAGTTCTTC
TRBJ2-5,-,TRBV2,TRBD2,CASSDKTSGHQETQYF,TGTGCCAGCAGTGACAAGACTAGCGGCCACCAAGAGACCCAGTACTTC
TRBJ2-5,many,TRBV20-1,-,CSASLTTGETQYF,TGCAGTGCTAGTTTGACAACGGGAGAGACCCAGTACTTC
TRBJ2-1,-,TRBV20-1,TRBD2,CSASSTSGGYNEQFF,TGCAGTGCTAGTTCAACTAGCGGGGGGTACAATGAGCAGTTCTTC
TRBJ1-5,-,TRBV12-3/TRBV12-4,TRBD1,CASSLEQGENSNQPQHF,TGTGCCAGCAGTTTGGAGCAGGGGGAGAACAGCAATCAGCCCCAGCATTTT
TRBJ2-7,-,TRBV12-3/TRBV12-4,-,CASSRSYYEQYF,TGTGCCAGCTCTCGGTCTTACTACGAGCAGTACTTC
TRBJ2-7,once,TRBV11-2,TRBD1,CASSKDRVHEQYF,TGTGCCAGCAGCAAAGACAGGGTCCACGAGCAGTACTTC
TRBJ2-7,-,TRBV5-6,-,CASSSEGREYEQYF,TGTGCCAGCAGCTCGGAGGGCAGGGAGTACGAGCAGTACTTC
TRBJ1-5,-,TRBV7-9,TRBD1,CASSLAGTGNQPQHF,TGTGCCAGCAGCTTAGCTGGGACAGGGAATCAGCCCCAGCATTTT
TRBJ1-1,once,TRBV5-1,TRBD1,CASSSGTGRSTEAFF,TGCGCCAGCAGCTCCGGGACAGGGCGGTCCACTGAAGCTTTCTTT
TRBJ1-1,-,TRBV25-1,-,CASIWNTEAFF,TGTGCCAGCATCTGGAACACTGAAGCTTTCTTT
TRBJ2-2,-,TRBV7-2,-,CASSFKPLGELFF,TGTGCCAGCAGCTTCAAGCCCTTGGGAGAGCTGTTTTTT
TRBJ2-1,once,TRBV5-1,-,CASSPDGLLSEQFF,TGCGCCAGCAGCCCCGACGGACTCCTTTCTGAGCAGTTCTTC